This T cell receptor beta chain derives from a study of blood T cell repertoires in COVID-19. Overall study: Sites across the United States, Italy and Spain contributed samples from acute and convalescent COVID-19.

Authors' analysis steps: By means of reference gene primer amplification, nucleated cell counts were estimated. Profiled with immunoSEQ multiplex PCR; TCRdb holds only in-frame clones, not every one. V, J and clone size reflect that table, while D and trimming were determined from the DNA. The sample lists some 70,000 clones, 70% to 85% seen once, with approximately 10% in the top ten. CDR1 MNHEY and CDR2 SVGEGT come from the germline V gene. V lost 5 bases to trimming and J lost 3 bases; unmatched junction nucleotides: 3. CDR3 size: 14 residues. The TCR was taken from a woman aged 45-65 years with acute or convalescent COVID-19. The gene calls are TRBV6-2 or TRBV6-3 and TRBJ1-2, with 10 bases identical to TRBD1. Sequenced input: peripheral blood. CDR3 loop: CASSRGQGDYGYTF. CDR3 bases: TGTGCCAGCAGTCGCGGACAGGGGGACTATGGCTACACCTTC.